This is a list of T cell receptor beta chains from one sample in a study of OX40 agonist ivuxolimab in advanced cancers. The repertoire was sequenced with immunoSEQ multiplex PCR; TCRdb's copy has only in-frame clones and lacks some. The sample holds 20,000 to 25,000 clones, 84% seen once. This sample comprised CD4+ or CD8+ T cells sorted from blood, obtained in a trial of the OX40 agonist ivuxolimab. These receptors were taken from an adult with an advanced solid tumor such as melanoma, head and neck, liver or kidney cancer. The CDR3 runs from the conserved cysteine through the conserved F or W. The D gene is left open where the match is weak. Some rows mark clone size as missing; the rest say once, few, many or name a class of expanded clone.

abundance,j_gene,d_gene,v_gene,CDR3nt,CDR3aa
once,TRBJ1-2,-,TRBV28,TGTGCCAGCAGTACAGGGAACTATGGCTACACCTTC,CASSTGNYGYTF
-,TRBJ1-1,-,TRBV7-2,TGTGCCAGCAGCTTAGAGCAGGGGAACACTGAAGCTTTCTTT,CASSLEQGNTEAFF
-,TRBJ2-7,-,TRBV23-1,TGCGCCAGCTCCAGCCTAAAACTAGTAATAGAGCAGTACTTC,CASSSLKLVIEQYF
-,TRBJ1-5,-,TRBV27,TGTGCCAGCAGTTTAGGTCAGGAGGGCCAGCCCCAGCATTTT,CASSLGQEGQPQHF
-,TRBJ2-7,-,TRBV7-9,TGTGCCAGCGGTGACCCCTACGAGCAGTACTTC,CASGDPYEQYF
-,TRBJ1-2,-,TRBV5-6,TGTGCCAGCAGCTTGTCTATGACAAATGGCTACACCTTC,CASSLSMTNGYTF
-,TRBJ2-7,-,TRBV6-5,TGTGCCAGCAGTTTGGCCCGACAGACCAGGGTTTACGAGCAGTACTTC,CASSLARQTRVYEQYF
many,TRBJ1-5,TRBD1,TRBV6-1,TGTGCCAGCAGTGAAGAAACAGGGGATTGGTATCAGCCCCAGCATTTT,CASSEETGDWYQPQHF
-,TRBJ2-1,TRBD2,TRBV5-4,TGTGCCAGCAGCTTAGGACTAGTAGATGAGCAGTTCTTC,CASSLGLVDEQFF
few,TRBJ2-4,TRBD1,TRBV10-1,TGCGCCAGCAGCACCGGGACAGGAAACATTCAGTACTTC,CASSTGTGNIQYF
-,TRBJ2-1,TRBD2,TRBV10-3,TGTGCCATCAGGCCGGGACTAGCGGGAAGAAAAAATGAGCAGTTCTTC,CAIRPGLAGRKNEQFF
once,TRBJ2-3,TRBD2,TRBV10-1,TGCGCCAGCAGTGGACTAGCGGGAGACGGCACAGATACGCAGTATTTT,CASSGLAGDGTDTQYF
-,TRBJ2-1,TRBD2,TRBV6-5,TGTGCCAGCAGTTACTCCACTAGCGGGAAGTTCGATGAGCAGTTCTTC,CASSYSTSGKFDEQFF
few,TRBJ2-1,-,TRBV10-1,TGCGCCAGCAGTGCTAGGGGCAATGAGCAGTTCTTC,CASSARGNEQFF
few,TRBJ2-7,-,TRBV7-9,TGTGCCAGCAGCCCTAGTAGTGGGGTCTTGGCCTACGAGCAGTACTTC,CASSPSSGVLAYEQYF
-,TRBJ1-3,-,TRBV2,TGTGCCAGCAGTGAGGGTTTAGCTGGAAACACCATATATTTT,CASSEGLAGNTIYF
-,TRBJ2-7,-,TRBV6-5,TGTGCCAGCAGTGTGGACGGCTACGAGCAGTACTTC,CASSVDGYEQYF
-,TRBJ1-2,TRBD1,TRBV27,TGTGCCAGCAGTTCCGGGACAGTGCCTAGGTATGGCTACACCTTC,CASSSGTVPRYGYTF
-,TRBJ2-7,TRBD2,TRBV10-3,TGTGCCATCAGTGATAGGGGGACTAGCTCCTACGAGCAGTACTTC,CAISDRGTSSYEQYF
-,TRBJ2-6,-,TRBV6-4,TGTGCCAGCAGTGACAGGGACGGAAACTCTGGGGCCAACGTCCTGACTTTC,CASSDRDGNSGANVLTF
-,TRBJ2-2,-,TRBV5-6,TGTGCCAGCAGCCCCGGAGCGCACACCGGGGAGCTGTTTTTT,CASSPGAHTGELFF
-,TRBJ2-7,-,TRBV28,TGTGCCAGCAGTTTACCTCATAGAATCTTTCGGGACATCTATTACGAGCAGTACTTC,CASSLPHRIFRDIYYEQYF
-,TRBJ2-1,-,TRBV7-9,TGTGCCAGCAGCACCCGGTCCAATACGGTGAGAAATGAGCAGTTCTTC,CASSTRSNTVRNEQFF
once,TRBJ1-1,-,TRBV6-6,TGTGCCAGCGTGTTGACAGTTAACACTGAAGCTTTCTTT,CASVLTVNTEAFF
few,TRBJ2-1,-,TRBV14,TGTGCCAGCAGCCCCGAACCTGGAGGGCCTGGCAATGAGCAGTTCTTC,CASSPEPGGPGNEQFF
-,TRBJ2-2,-,TRBV27,TGTGCCAGCGCTGAGTTTGCCGGGGAGCTGTTTTTT,CASAEFAGELFF
-,TRBJ1-3,TRBD1,TRBV7-9,TGTGCCAGCAGTTCCGGGACAGGGTTTAATGCGAGAAACACCATATATTTT,CASSSGTGFNARNTIYF
-,TRBJ1-6,TRBD1,TRBV19,TGTGCCAGTAGTCCGACAGGGTTCGGGAATTCACCCCTCCACTTT,CASSPTGFGNSPLHF
-,TRBJ1-1,-,TRBV21-1,TGTGCCAGCACCAGAAATTTTCGCCGGGACAGGGGACGGATGAACACTGAAGCTTTCTTT,CASTRNFRRDRGRMNTEAFF
once,TRBJ2-7,TRBD2,TRBV4-2,TGTGCCAGCAGCGGACTAGCGGGGTCCTACGAGCAGTACTTC,CASSGLAGSYEQYF
-,TRBJ1-1,TRBD1,TRBV6-1,TGTGCCAGCAGTTTGACAGGGACCAACACTGAAGCTTTCTTT,CASSLTGTNTEAFF
-,TRBJ2-7,-,TRBV7-9,TGTGCCAGCAGCTCCGTTCTAGGCGTTTCCCGATGGGAGCAGTACTTC,CASSSVLGVSRWEQYF
-,TRBJ2-1,TRBD2,TRBV27,TGTGCCAGCAGTTTAATCGGGGAGGGTGAATACAATGAGCAGTTCTTC,CASSLIGEGEYNEQFF
-,TRBJ2-1,-,TRBV27,TGTGCCAGCAGTTGGGGATTTGAGCAGTTCTTC,CASSWGFEQFF
-,TRBJ1-5,-,TRBV11-2,TGTGCCAGCAGCTTAGGAGGTTATAGCAATCAGCCCCAGCATTTT,CASSLGGYSNQPQHF
-,TRBJ2-7,-,TRBV27,TGTGCCAGCAGTTTAAAGACCCCGCGGTTTTCCTACGAGCAGTACTTC,CASSLKTPRFSYEQYF
-,TRBJ2-7,-,TRBV6-6,TGTGCCAGCACCACCGGGTACGAGCAGTACTTC,CASTTGYEQYF
-,TRBJ2-7,-,TRBV5-8,TGTGCCAGCAGCTTAGCAGGCCACCCCGAGCAGTACTTC,CASSLAGHPEQYF
-,TRBJ1-4,-,TRBV7-6,TGTGCCAGCAGCTTAGACAGGGTTGGGGAAAAACTGTTTTTT,CASSLDRVGEKLFF
-,TRBJ2-7,TRBD2,TRBV28,TGTGCCAGCAGTTTTATCAGACTAGCGGCGAGCTCCTACGAGCAGTACTTC,CASSFIRLAASSYEQYF
-,TRBJ2-7,-,TRBV28,TGTGCCAGCAGTTTAAGGTACTCACGCTACGAGCAGTACTTC,CASSLRYSRYEQYF
-,TRBJ2-2,-,TRBV29-1,TGCAGCGTGAGGGCGACCGGGGAGCTGTTTTTT,CSVRATGELFF
-,TRBJ2-3,TRBD2,TRBV7-6,TGTGCCAGCAGCGACATCCCTGGGGCTAGCGGGAGTGCAGCCACAGATACGCAGTATTTT,CASSDIPGASGSAATDTQYF
-,TRBJ2-3,-,TRBV25-1,TGTGCCAGCATGCGGGGCGGAGTAGCAGATACGCAGTATTTT,CASMRGGVADTQYF
-,TRBJ1-5,TRBD1,TRBV10-1,TGCGCCAGCGCCGGGACAGGCCCGAATCAGCCCCAGCATTTT,CASAGTGPNQPQHF
-,TRBJ2-7,-,TRBV28,TGTGCCAGCAGTGACCTGGGCAGGGTCGAGCAGTACTTC,CASSDLGRVEQYF